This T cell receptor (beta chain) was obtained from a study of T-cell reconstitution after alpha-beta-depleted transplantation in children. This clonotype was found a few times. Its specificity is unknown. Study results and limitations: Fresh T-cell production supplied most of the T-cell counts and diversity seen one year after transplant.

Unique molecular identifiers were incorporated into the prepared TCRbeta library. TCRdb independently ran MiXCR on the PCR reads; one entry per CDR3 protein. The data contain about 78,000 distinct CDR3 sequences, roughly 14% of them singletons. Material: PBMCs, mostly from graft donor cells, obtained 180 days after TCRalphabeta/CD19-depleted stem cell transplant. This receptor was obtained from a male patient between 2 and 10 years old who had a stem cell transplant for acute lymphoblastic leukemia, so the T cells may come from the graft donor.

CDR3 in amino acids: CASSLPGQGMGMNTEAFF. The DNA for the CDR3 is TGTGCCAGCAGCCTGCCGGGACAGGGAATGGGGATGAACACTGAAGCTTTCTTT. The V gene is TRBV11-2, the J gene TRBJ1-1; 9 bases agree with TRBD1. With V trimmed by 5 bases and J by 0 bases, 13 bases remained unmatched. The V gene's germline CDR1 is SGHAT and CDR2 FQNNGV. CDR3 length: 18 amino acids.